A selection of T cell receptor beta chains follows, all from one sample in a study of blood T cell repertoires in COVID-19. Produced via immunoSEQ multiplex PCR; TCRdb's table is partial and in-frame only. This table holds 95,000 to 150,000 clones, 70% to 90% found once. The sequenced sample consisted of peripheral blood. The receptors derive from a man in his forties or fifties with acute or convalescent COVID-19. The CDR3 runs from the conserved cysteine through the conserved F or W. D genes are given only for firm matches. The size field is filled for only some rows; it gives once, few, many or a size class.

TRBJ1-1	NA	16	TRBD1	TRBV19	TGTGCCAGCAGAGCCCGGCGGACAGGAGTGGGCACTGAAGCTTTCTTT	CASRARRTGVGTEAFF
TRBJ1-1	many	14	NA	TRBV3-1/TRBV3-2	TGTGCCAGCAGCCAAGTCATCGGGGGCACTGAAGCTTTCTTT	CASSQVIGGTEAFF
TRBJ2-5	once	15	TRBD1	TRBV7-2	TGTGCCAGCAGCCTGGGACAGGTGACTCAAGAGACCCAGTACTTC	CASSLGQVTQETQYF
TRBJ2-7	NA	13	TRBD2	TRBV4-2	TGTGCCAGCAGCGGGACTAGCGGCTACGAGCAGTACTTC	CASSGTSGYEQYF
TRBJ1-1	NA	14	NA	TRBV5-1	TGCGCCAGCAGCTTGGACTCGACAGCTTCTGAAGCTTTCTTT	CASSLDSTASEAFF
TRBJ2-2	once	13	NA	TRBV9	TGTGCCAGCAGCACCCAGTGGACCGGGGAGCTGTTTTTT	CASSTQWTGELFF
TRBJ1-2	NA	15	TRBD1	TRBV5-1	TGCGCCAGCAGCTTGGCCGCGGGACAGGGATATGGCTACACCTTC	CASSLAAGQGYGYTF
TRBJ2-3	once	14	NA	TRBV2	TGTGCCAGCTCCGGGGGTTTTGTTACAGATACGCAGTATTTT	CASSGGFVTDTQYF
TRBJ1-5	NA	15	TRBD1	TRBV6-5	TGTGCCAGCAGCCTCTACAGGGGGGGGAATCAGCCCCAGCATTTT	CASSLYRGGNQPQHF
TRBJ2-1	NA	13	TRBD1	TRBV6-5	TGTGCCACCAACAGGGGCCCTGCCAATGAGCAGTTCTTC	CATNRGPANEQFF
TRBJ1-2	NA	13	NA	TRBV15	TGTGCCACCAGCAGTCAAACTAACTATGGCTACACCTTC	CATSSQTNYGYTF
TRBJ1-2	NA	15	TRBD1	TRBV9	TGTGCCAGCAGCGTAGGCGGCAGGGGGAACTATGGCTACACCTTC	CASSVGGRGNYGYTF
TRBJ2-5	NA	18	TRBD2	TRBV5-1	TGCGCCAGCAGCTCTACACTAGCGGGAGGCCCGGGGAAAGAGACCCAGTACTTC	CASSSTLAGGPGKETQYF
TRBJ1-4	once	14	NA	TRBV4-2	TGTGCCAGCAGCCAGGGAGGGACTAATGAAAAACTGTTTTTT	CASSQGGTNEKLFF
TRBJ2-3	NA	15	NA	TRBV18	TGTGCCAGCTCGGTCCGGGGAGCTAGCACAGATACGCAGTATTTT	CASSVRGASTDTQYF
TRBJ1-3	once	16	NA	TRBV3-1/TRBV3-2	TGTGCCAGCAGCCTGGGGCAGCCTAGCTCTGGAAACACCATATATTTT	CASSLGQPSSGNTIYF
TRBJ2-5	NA	15	TRBD1	TRBV11-1	TGTGCCAGCAGCTACCGGACAGGGTCCCAAGAGACCCAGTACTTC	CASSYRTGSQETQYF
TRBJ2-2	NA	12	NA	TRBV6-6	TGTGCCAGCAGTTCACATGTCGGGGAGCTGTTTTTT	CASSSHVGELFF
TRBJ1-1	NA	12	NA	TRBV18	TGTGCCAGCTCACGGGGGGGGACTGAAGCTTTCTTT	CASSRGGTEAFF
TRBJ1-2	NA	14	NA	TRBV6-1	TGTGCCAGCAGTGAAGGAACAGGGACGGGTGGCTACACCTTC	CASSEGTGTGGYTF
TRBJ2-7	NA	14	NA	TRBV13	TGTGCCAGCAGCTCGGGACAACTAGCCTACGAGCAGTACTTC	CASSSGQLAYEQYF
TRBJ1-5	NA	14	TRBD1	TRBV19	TGTGCCAGTAGTGGGGGGACAGGGGTTCAGCCCCAGCATTTT	CASSGGTGVQPQHF
TRBJ1-1	NA	18	NA	TRBV27	TGTGCCAGCAGCCCGGGACTGGGCGGCGGGGGGATGAACACTGAAGCTTTCTTT	CASSPGLGGGGMNTEAFF
TRBJ2-1	NA	15	NA	TRBV5-1	TGCGCCAGCAGTTATACCTTTAGCTCCTACAATGAGCAGTTCTTC	CASSYTFSSYNEQFF
TRBJ2-1	NA	14	NA	TRBV3-1/TRBV3-2	TGTGCCAGCAGCCCATCAACGCTATTCAATGAGCAGTTCTTC	CASSPSTLFNEQFF
TRBJ2-7	few	16	TRBD2	TRBV29-1	TGCAGCGTTGTGTTCCACGGCCTAGCGGGAGGGGGCGAGCAGTACTTC	CSVVFHGLAGGGEQYF
TRBJ1-2	NA	16	NA	TRBV6-6	TGTGCCAGCAGTTACTCGGGGGGGGGCGAGTGGGATGGCTACACCTTC	CASSYSGGGEWDGYTF
TRBJ2-7	NA	16	NA	TRBV30	TGTGCCTGGAGTCCCCCAGGGGCGGGCCTCTCCTACGAGCAGTACTTC	CAWSPPGAGLSYEQYF
TRBJ1-5	NA	16	NA	TRBV30	TGTGCCTGGAGTGTCGCCGAGACATATAGCAATCAGCCCCAGCATTTT	CAWSVAETYSNQPQHF
TRBJ2-1	NA	16	TRBD2	TRBV11-3	TGTGCCAGCAGCTTAGGGCTAGCGGGATCCTACAATGAGCAGTTCTTC	CASSLGLAGSYNEQFF
TRBJ2-7	NA	15	NA	TRBV14	TGTGCCAGCAGCCAAGTACCAGAAAACACCTACGAGCAGTACTTC	CASSQVPENTYEQYF
TRBJ1-2	NA	15	NA	TRBV7-9	TGTGCCAGCAGCTTAGCGGGTCGGAGGGCTGATGGCTACACCTTC	CASSLAGRRADGYTF
TRBJ1-5	once	15	TRBD1	TRBV19	TGTGCCAGTAGTGAAACAGGGGATAGCAATCAGCCCCAGCATTTT	CASSETGDSNQPQHF
TRBJ1-2	NA	13	NA	TRBV27	TGTGCCAGCAGTTTGGCAGGGAAGTTCGGCTACACCTTC	CASSLAGKFGYTF
TRBJ2-2	NA	19	NA	TRBV5-4	TGTGCCAGCAGCTTTCAAAGCGGGCCTGGTGTACCGAACACCGGGGAGCTGTTTTTT	CASSFQSGPGVPNTGELFF
TRBJ1-3	NA	18	TRBD1	TRBV9	TGTGCCAGCAGCGCAGACCCGGGACAGATAATCTCTGGAAACACCATATATTTT	CASSADPGQIISGNTIYF
TRBJ1-4	NA	15	NA	TRBV30	TGTGCCTGGAGTCCCACCGGGTCAGCGTATGAAAAACTGTTTTTT	CAWSPTGSAYEKLFF
TRBJ1-1	NA	15	NA	TRBV7-8	TGTGCCAGCAGCTTAGCCCTAAGACAGAACACTGAAGCTTTCTTT	CASSLALRQNTEAFF
TRBJ1-1	NA	14	TRBD1	TRBV19	TGTGCCAGTATGCCGGACAGGGGAAACACTGAAGCTTTCTTT	CASMPDRGNTEAFF
TRBJ1-2	NA	13	NA	TRBV3-1/TRBV3-2	TGTGCCAGCAGCCAAGATGGACTGGGTGGCTACACCTTC	CASSQDGLGGYTF